This T cell receptor beta chain was identified in a study of T-cell reconstitution after alpha-beta-depleted transplantation in children. General study findings and limits: Where alpha-beta T cells came from about two months after transplant was reportedly several hundred expanded graft clones. It was newly produced T cells that mostly accounted for T-cell counts and diversity one year after transplant.

This clonotype was seen more than once but under ten times. The antigen is undetermined. The library targeted TCRbeta and was prepared with unique molecular identifiers. Via MiXCR, TCRdb re-called the PCR reads, giving one row per CDR3 protein. This sample has about 110,000 distinct CDR3 sequences; approximately 6.6% occur once, and the top ten carry approximately 25%. This clonotype originated in a male patient aged 2 to 10 who had a stem cell transplant for acute lymphoblastic leukemia, so the T cells may come from the graft donor. The specimen comprised PBMCs, mostly from graft donor cells, sampled 360 days after TCRalphabeta/CD19-depleted stem cell transplant.

CDR3 residues: CASSPTSPSDEQYF. CDR3 DNA sequence: TGTGCCAGCAGCCCGACCTCGCCTAGCGACGAGCAGTACTTC. The rearrangement uses TRBV7-9 and TRBJ2-7; the D gene is possibly TRBD2 (6 bases). The V gene's germline CDR1 is SEHNR and CDR2 FQNEAQ (reference sequence). With 5 bases removed from V and 5 bases from J, the gap between germline ends came to 16 bases. This CDR3 spans 14 amino acids.